Shown below are 19 T cell receptor beta chains from a single sample sequenced in a study of cytomegalovirus exposure and HLA in healthy donors. PCR was performed using 60 Vbeta and 13 Jbeta primers. The table came from immunoSEQ multiplex PCR; TCRdb's copy has only in-frame clones and leaves some out. The table shows 200,000 or so clones, with approximately 83% occurring only once. Sequenced material: PBMCs. These receptors were obtained from a boy between 2 and 10 years old in good health and CMV-seronegative.

V and J are TRBV9 and TRBJ2-3; 12 nucleotides line up with TRBD2. The germline V gene has CDR1 SGDLS and CDR2 YYNGEE. The CDR3 consists of 19 residues. The junction had 11 bases not matched to a gene; V was cut back by 3 bases and J by 0 bases. CDR3 amino acids: CASSGGTGLAGTSTDTQYF. The CDR3 nucleotides are TGTGCCAGCAGCGGGGGTACGGGACTAGCGGGTACAAGCACAGATACGCAGTATTTT.

This clone appeared a few times. The chain employs TRBV7-3 and TRBJ2-1, with TRBD2 as a possible D gene (5 bases). This CDR3 is 13 amino acids long. V was trimmed by 4 bases and J by 9 bases, leaving 13 bases between them. Germline V lookup: CDR1 SGHTA, CDR2 FQGTGA. As DNA, the CDR3 is TGTGCCAGCAGCTCCCGAGGGATAAGTGAGCAGTTCTTC. Its translation is CASSSRGISEQFF. The full variable domain, rest sourced from reference TRBV7-3 and TRBJ2-1, is GAGVSQTPSNKVTEKGKYVELRCDPISGHTALYWYRQSLGQGPEFLIYFQGTGAADDSGLPNDRFFAVRPEGSVSTLKIQRTERGDSAVYLCASSSRGISEQFFGPGTRLTVL.

This clone was observed once. The rearrangement uses TRBV10-3 and TRBJ2-1; TRBD1 matches 10 bases. V dropped 5 bases and J dropped 0; count of bases not matched to a gene: 4. CDR3 length: 16 amino acids. Germline CDR1 ENHRY, CDR2 SYGVKD. CDR3 sequence: CAISSWDRGSYNEQFF. The CDR3 bases are TGTGCCATCAGTTCCTGGGACAGGGGCTCCTACAATGAGCAGTTCTTC.

This clone was counted only a few times. The CDR3 nucleotides read TGTGCCAGCAGCTCCAGAACAGGGGGCAATGAGCAGTTCTTC. Translation: CASSSRTGGNEQFF. This chain joins TRBV7-9 and TRBJ2-1, with 8 bases identical to TRBD1. The CDR3 runs to 14 residues. Germline V gene sequence: CDR1 SEHNR, CDR2 FQNEAQ (reference sequence). V trimming: 4 bases; J trimming: 6 bases; junction bases outside the gene matches: 5. The variable domain in full, completed from reference TRBV7-9 and TRBJ2-1, reads DTGVSQNPRHKITKRGQNVTFRCDPISEHNRLYWYRQTLGQGPEFLTYFQNEAQLEKSRLLSDRFSAERPKGSFSTLEIQRTEQGDSAMYLCASSSRTGGNEQFFGPGTRLTVL.

V is TRBV7-2 and J is TRBJ2-1; tentatively, D is TRBD2 (5 bases). The CDR3 length is 13 residues. The germline gives CDR1 SGHTA, CDR2 FQGNSA. Trimming left V 5 bases short and J 2 bases short, with 7 bases between. CDR3 protein: CASSREAYNEQFF. The DNA of the CDR3 is TGTGCCAGCAGCCGGGAAGCCTACAATGAGCAGTTCTTC.

V usage is TRBV9 and J usage is TRBJ1-6, with D unresolved. V was cut by 0 bases and J by 5 bases, with 12 bases left in between. The V gene's germline CDR1 is SGDLS and CDR2 YYNGEE. The CDR3 spans 16 residues. CDR3 in amino acids: CASSVGHRVDNSPLHF. CDR3 nucleotide sequence: TGTGCCAGCAGCGTAGGACACCGCGTCGATAATTCACCCCTCCACTTT.

This rearrangement joins TRBV4-3 to TRBJ2-3; 9 bases are shared with TRBD1. CDR3 size: 15 residues. Germline values: CDR1 LGHNA, CDR2 YSLEER. V lost 6 bases to trimming and J lost 6 bases; unmatched junction nucleotides: 10. The CDR3 DNA reads TGCGCCAGCAGTGCCGGGACAGGGAGGTGGGATACGCAGTATTTT. This codes for CASSAGTGRWDTQYF.

The chain is built from TRBV27 and TRBJ2-7; D gene unclear. Trimming stripped 0 bases from V and 2 bases from J, with 11 bases between. CDR3 length equals 15 residues. From germline, CDR1 is MNHEY and CDR2 SMNVEV (reference sequence). The CDR3 loop is CASSLSNGLAYEQYF. DNA of the CDR3: TGTGCCAGCAGTTTATCGAATGGCCTTGCCTACGAGCAGTACTTC.

Concerning this clone itself: Other DNA sequences within the sample encode an identical CDR3. The chain has TRBV6-6 and TRBJ1-1, with D perhaps TRBD1 (5 bases). Trimming removed 0 bases from V and 5 bases from J, with 7 bases in between. Germline V gene sequence: CDR1 MNHNY, CDR2 SVGAGI (reference sequence). This CDR3 is 13 amino acids long. The CDR3 here is CASSYSGGTEAFF. The CDR3, as DNA: TGTGCCAGCAGTTACTCCGGGGGTACTGAAGCTTTCTTT.

The J gene is TRBJ1-6, the V gene TRBV6-1, with 8 nucleotides matching TRBD1. Looked up from germline, CDR1 is MNHNS and CDR2 is SASEGT. Trimming cost V 0 bases and J 9 bases; bases outside gene matches: 16. The CDR3 consists of 19 residues. In nucleotides, the CDR3 is TGTGCCAGCAGTGAAGCCCGGCAGGGGGCGAGCGGTTTTCGTTCACCCCTCCACTTT. Protein: CASSEARQGASGFRSPLHF.

This clone was observed a single time. V and J are TRBV5-6 and TRBJ1-2; tentative D call: TRBD1 (5 bases). There are 15 residues in the CDR3. The germline V gene encodes CDR1 SGHDT and CDR2 YYEEEE. Trimming took 0 bases from V and 3 from J, leaving 12 bases between them. The CDR3 protein is CASSLVTRADYGYTF. The CDR3 DNA sequence: TGTGCCAGCAGCTTGGTGACCAGGGCCGACTATGGCTACACCTTC.

Here the CDR3 reads CATNSGTGSADTQYF. The CDR3, as DNA: TGTGCCACCAATTCCGGGACAGGGAGTGCAGATACGCAGTATTTT. The V and J genes are TRBV6-5 and TRBJ2-3; 9 bases agree with TRBD1. V was pared by 10 bases and J by 4 bases, with 12 bases of the junction left unmatched. The CDR3 is 15 amino acids. Germline assignment: CDR1 MNHEY and CDR2 SVGAGI.

The rearrangement uses TRBV19 and TRBJ2-2; 11 nucleotides line up with TRBD2. Per germline, CDR1 LNHDA and CDR2 SQIVND (reference sequence). The V segment lost 4 bases and the J segment 7 bases; nucleotides outside the gene matches: 5. CDR3 length equals 15 residues. For the CDR3, the DNA is TGTGCCAGTAGTAAAGCGACTAGCGGGGACGGGGAGCTGTTTTTT. Amino acids: CASSKATSGDGELFF.

The chain couples TRBV6-5 to TRBJ2-7; TRBD1 matches at 9 bases. V lost 6 bases, J lost 7 bases, and 13 bases stayed unmatched. Germline assignment: CDR1 MNHEY and CDR2 SVGAGI. This CDR3 has 15 amino acids. For the CDR3, the DNA is TGTGCCAGCAGACTAGCCGGGACAGGGACTAAGGAGCAGTACTTC. It encodes CASRLAGTGTKEQYF.

The chain is built from TRBV7-8 and TRBJ1-2; 8 bases are shared with TRBD1. Germline loops: CDR1 SGHVS, CDR2 FQNEAQ. The CDR3 has 13 residues. With 5 bases clipped from V and 8 bases from J, the junction kept 7 bases outside the gene matches. The CDR3, as DNA: TGTGCCAGCAGCCAATTGACAGGGGACGGCTACACCTTC. This sequence encodes CASSQLTGDGYTF.

V is TRBV7-2 and J is TRBJ2-3, with 10 positions matching TRBD2. This CDR3 spans 15 amino acids. V lost 5 bases to trimming and J lost 7 bases; unmatched junction nucleotides: 9. The germline V gene has CDR1 SGHTA and CDR2 FQGNSA. The CDR3 is CASSRSGGAKNTQYF. The CDR3 DNA follows: TGTGCCAGCAGCCGCAGCGGGGGGGCCAAGAATACGCAGTATTTT.

V gene TRBV5-4 combines with J gene TRBJ2-2; 9 bases are a match to TRBD1. V dropped 4 bases and J dropped 5; count of bases not matched to a gene: 6. The length of the CDR3 is 15 residues. Germline V lookup: CDR1 SGHNT, CDR2 YYREEE (reference sequence). CDR3 sequence: CASSPGTGWTGELFF. The CDR3 DNA sequence: TGTGCCAGCAGCCCCGGGACAGGGTGGACCGGGGAGCTGTTTTTT.

This clone was counted a single time. The junction does not match germline at one end; this may be a read error. This sequence joins TRBV2 and TRBJ1-4; perhaps TRBD1 as D (6 bases). Germline-derived CDR1 and CDR2 are SNHLY and FYNNEI. The CDR3 sequence is 15 residues long. CDR3 DNA: TGTGCCAGCAGGGAAGATACAGGGTCTAATGAAAAACTGTTTTTT. Residues: CASREDTGSNEKLFF.

Regarding this clone: A read error may produce the germline difference seen at one junction end. This rearrangement joins TRBV30 to TRBJ1-2; D may be TRBD1 (6 bases). Looked up from germline, CDR1 is GTSNPN and CDR2 is SVGIG (reference sequence). This CDR3 region has 13 residues. The DNA of the CDR3 is TGTGCTTGGAGGAGGGGGAGGGACTATGGCTACACCTTC. Translated, it gives CAWRRGRDYGYTF. The complete variable domain, with remaining parts taken from reference TRBV30 and TRBJ1-2, reads SQTIHQWPATLVQPVGSPLSLECTVEGTSNPNLYWYRQAAGRGLQLLFYSVGIGQISSEVPQNLSASRPQDRQFILSSKKLLLSDSGFYLCAWRRGRDYGYTFGSGTRLTVV.